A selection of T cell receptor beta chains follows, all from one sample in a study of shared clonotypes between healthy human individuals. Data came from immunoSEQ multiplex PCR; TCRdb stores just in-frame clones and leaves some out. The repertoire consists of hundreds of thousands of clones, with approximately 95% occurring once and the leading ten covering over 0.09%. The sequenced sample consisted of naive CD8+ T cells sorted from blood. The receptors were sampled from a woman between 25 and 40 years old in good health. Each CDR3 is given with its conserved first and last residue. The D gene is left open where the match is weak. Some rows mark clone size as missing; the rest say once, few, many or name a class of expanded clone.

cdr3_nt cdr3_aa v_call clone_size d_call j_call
TGCGCCAGCAGCCTGACAGGGGGCGGCTACAATGAGCAGTTCTTC CASSLTGGGYNEQFF TRBV10-1 . TRBD1 TRBJ2-1
TGTGCCAGCAGCAAACAGACAGGGGGCACTTCGGAGGAGACCCAGTACTTC CASSKQTGGTSEETQYF TRBV7-9 . TRBD1 TRBJ2-5
TGTGCCAGCAGTGCACTAGCGGGAGGACCGCCAGGAACTTACGAGCAGTACTTC CASSALAGGPPGTYEQYF TRBV6-1 . TRBD2 TRBJ2-7
TGTGCCAGCAGCTTAGAAGGGGGGGACGCTTTCTTT CASSLEGGDAFF TRBV7-9 . . TRBJ1-1
TGTGCCAGTAGTATAGCCCACTCTGGGGCCAACGTCCTGACTTTC CASSIAHSGANVLTF TRBV19 . . TRBJ2-6
TGTGCCGGACCCGATTGTAGGACCTGTAGCGGCGGCTACACCTTC CAGPDCRTCSGGYTF TRBV11-3 . . TRBJ1-2
TGTGCCAGCAGCTCCACCAGCACAGATACGCAGTATTTT CASSSTSTDTQYF TRBV13 . . TRBJ2-3
TGTGCCAGCAGTTCCTACAGGGGGCAAACCTACGAGCAGTACTTC CASSSYRGQTYEQYF TRBV28 . TRBD1 TRBJ2-7
TGTGCCAGCAGTTACGAGGGGGGCTACGAGCAGTACTTC CASSYEGGYEQYF TRBV6-5 . . TRBJ2-7
TGTGCCAGCAGCTTAGCGGTGGGAAGGGGTGAGCAGTACTTC CASSLAVGRGEQYF TRBV11-2 . . TRBJ2-7
TGTGCCAGCAGCTACGACACTGAAGCTTTCTTT CASSYDTEAFF TRBV5-4 . . TRBJ1-1
TGCAGCGTTGGGGACAATGAGCAGTTCTTC CSVGDNEQFF TRBV29-1 . . TRBJ2-1
TGTGCCAGTAGTATTGGAGACGGGACGGCACCTGGAAACACCATATATTTT CASSIGDGTAPGNTIYF TRBV19 once . TRBJ1-3
TGTGCCAGCAGCCCAGGGGCATCCTACAATGAGCAGTTCTTC CASSPGASYNEQFF TRBV28 . . TRBJ2-1
TGTGCCAGCAGCAACGCACAGGGCTACGAGCAGTACTTC CASSNAQGYEQYF TRBV7-2 . . TRBJ2-7
TGTGCCAGCAGCGCGATGAGGGTCAATGAGCAGTTCTTC CASSAMRVNEQFF TRBV9 . . TRBJ2-1
TGTGCCAGCAGCCCCCCGGCGGGAGCTTTCAATGAGCAGTTCTTC CASSPPAGAFNEQFF TRBV11-2 . TRBD2 TRBJ2-1
TGTGCCAGCAGTTCGCAGACATCCGGGACCTCCTACGAGCAGTACTTC CASSSQTSGTSYEQYF TRBV7-8 . . TRBJ2-7
TGTGCCAGCAGTTTGGGACAGGGGGTATACGAGCAGTACTTC CASSLGQGVYEQYF TRBV27 . TRBD1 TRBJ2-7
TGTGCCAGCAGTTTCGAGACGAGACCCTACGAGCAGTACTTC CASSFETRPYEQYF TRBV28 . . TRBJ2-7
TGTGCCAGCAGGAAAGGGGGGACTGGAAACACCATATATTTT CASRKGGTGNTIYF TRBV11-2 . . TRBJ1-3
TGTGCCAGTTCTCGGGACAGGCCGACACCCACTGAAGCTTTCTTT CASSRDRPTPTEAFF TRBV11-2 . TRBD1 TRBJ1-1
TGTGCCAGCAGCCTGCGGACTAACTACGAGCAGTACTTC CASSLRTNYEQYF TRBV7-8 . . TRBJ2-7
TGCGCCAGCAGCTGGAAGGGGGCTGCTAGCGTTACCTACGAGCAGTACTTC CASSWKGAASVTYEQYF TRBV5-1 . . TRBJ2-7
TGTGCCAGCAGCTTAGTAGTCCCCCGCAGAGGAGAGACCCAGTACTTC CASSLVVPRRGETQYF TRBV11-2 . . TRBJ2-5
TGTGCCAGCAGCTCATCAAATAGGACAGGATTTCCCTACGAGCAGTACTTC CASSSSNRTGFPYEQYF TRBV5-6 . TRBD1 TRBJ2-7
TGTGCCAGCATGGCGGGAGGGTCTTACGAGCAGTACTTC CASMAGGSYEQYF TRBV2 . TRBD2 TRBJ2-7
TGTGCCAGCAGCTCAACGAGCGGCTCCTACGAGCAGTACTTC CASSSTSGSYEQYF TRBV28 . . TRBJ2-7
TGTGCCAGCAGGGTGGAAGATTCCAATGGCTACACCTTC CASRVEDSNGYTF TRBV5-6 . . TRBJ1-2
TGTGCCAGCAGTTTTGGTCCCCCCGATAGCACAGATACGCAGTATTTT CASSFGPPDSTDTQYF TRBV27 . . TRBJ2-3
TGTGCCAGCAGCGAAGGGACGGTGAACACTGAAGCTTTCTTT CASSEGTVNTEAFF TRBV13 . . TRBJ1-1
TGTGCCAGCAGTGAAGCGCTTGGGAGTGAAAAACTGTTTTTT CASSEALGSEKLFF TRBV2 . . TRBJ1-4
TGCAGCGTTGAAGTGGGAGACGGCAATCAGCCCCAGCATTTT CSVEVGDGNQPQHF TRBV29-1 . . TRBJ1-5
TGTGCCAGCACCCATCGGGACACCGCCTACGAGCAGTACTTC CASTHRDTAYEQYF TRBV27 once . TRBJ2-7
TGTGCCAGCAGCTTGGACGGAACTAGCGGGGAAAGCTACGAGCAGTACTTC CASSLDGTSGESYEQYF TRBV5-4 . TRBD2 TRBJ2-7
TGTGCCAGCAGCTACGATGGACTAGCGGGAGGTAGCGAGTTCTTC CASSYDGLAGGSEFF TRBV5-4 . TRBD2 TRBJ2-1
TGCGCCAGCAGCCAAATGTCACTAGCGCCTTCCTACGAGCAGTACTTC CASSQMSLAPSYEQYF TRBV4-1 . TRBD2 TRBJ2-7
TGCGCCAGCAGCCAAGGGGCTAGCGGGCGCTACGAGCAGTACTTC CASSQGASGRYEQYF TRBV4-1 . TRBD2 TRBJ2-7
TGTGCCAGTAGTATTCCAAGGGATGGCTACACCTTC CASSIPRDGYTF TRBV19 . . TRBJ1-2
TGCGCCAGCAGCTTGGGTCGAGGGGGCTATGGCTACACCTTC CASSLGRGGYGYTF TRBV5-1 . . TRBJ1-2
TGTGCCAGTAGTCCCCCAGGGGGCCCCAACGAGCAGTACTTC CASSPPGGPNEQYF TRBV19 . TRBD1 TRBJ2-7
TGTGCCAGCAGCTCGTACCGGGCAGGTTACGAGCAGTACTTC CASSSYRAGYEQYF TRBV7-9 . . TRBJ2-7
TGTGCCAGCAGCTTCGGTTCCCCAATCTCTGGGGCCAACGTCCTGACTTTC CASSFGSPISGANVLTF TRBV11-2 . . TRBJ2-6
TGTGCCAGCAGCTTAGTCTTGGACAATGAGCAGTTCTTC CASSLVLDNEQFF TRBV7-9 once . TRBJ2-1
TGTGCCAGCAGTGGGGATGCCCTTAATGAAAAACTGTTTTTT CASSGDALNEKLFF TRBV6-1 . . TRBJ1-4
TGTGCCAGCAGTTTACTAGCGGGAACCTACGAGCAGTACTTC CASSLLAGTYEQYF TRBV28 . TRBD2 TRBJ2-7